One and the same sample provided the 29 T cell receptor beta chains below, sequenced in a study of T cell clonality in common variable immunodeficiency. TCRdb's table, derived via immunoSEQ multiplex PCR, lists solely in-frame clones and lacks some. Observed are approximately 56,000 clones, no singletons, with the top ten taking around 2%. The material sequenced was peripheral blood mononuclear cells. These receptors all stem from a person aged 18 to 75 in good health.

Many counts were recorded for this clone. The CDR3 extends 3 residues past the end of the read, so its final part is completed from the germline J gene. The chain couples TRBV10-1 to TRBJ1-2; 8 bases align to TRBD1. The CDR3 sequence is 13 residues long. The germline CDR1 and CDR2 sequences are WNHNN and SYGVQD (reference sequence). The sequenced CDR3 bases are TGCGCCAGCGGCCCGGACAGGGATTACGGC. This sequence encodes CASGPDRDYG. The full CDR3 protein reads CASGPDRDYGYTF.

This clone was detected many times. The CDR3 is CSAPGGPNEKLFF. The CDR3 bases that were read are TGCAGTGCTCCCGGAGGGCCTAATGAAAAA. The J gene is TRBJ1-4, the V gene TRBV20-1; D is uncertain. The DNA ends 3 residues before the CDR3 does, and the rest of the CDR3 is filled in from the germline J gene. The CDR3 loop spans 13 amino acids. In germline, CDR1 is DFQATT, CDR2 SNEGSKA (reference sequence). V shed 5 bases and J shed 3 bases, with 10 bases lying between them.

At least ten counts were recorded for this clone. The CDR3 end falls 3 residues outside the read, so it is completed with the germline J gene. J is TRBJ2-1 and V is TRBV12-3 or TRBV12-4; weak D call: TRBD1 (5 bases). V was clipped by 3 bases and J by 4 bases, with 13 bases between them. This CDR3 spans 15 amino acids. Partial CDR3 DNA: TGTGCCAGCAGTTTGAGTCAGGGTACTTACAATGAG. As protein: CASSLSQGTYNE. The full CDR3 protein is CASSLSQGTYNEQFF.

This clone was observed a handful of times. The read halts 3 residues ahead of the CDR3 end, with the missing end drawn from the germline J gene. The chain recombines TRBV5-1 with TRBJ1-6; 9 nucleotides line up with TRBD1. CDR1 and CDR2 (germline): SGHRS, YFSETQ. Losses at the gene ends were 4 bases for V and 12 bases for J; bases not matched to a gene: 11. The CDR3 extends over 15 amino acids. The DNA read from the CDR3 is TGCGCCAGCAGCCGTCCCGGGACAGGGACAGAACCC. Translated: CASSRPGTGTEP. The entire CDR3 reads CASSRPGTGTEPLHF.

This clone was observed at least ten times. The read gets to within 3 residues of the CDR3 end, and the germline J gene fills in the rest. V gene TRBV5-6 combines with J gene TRBJ1-4; D is uncertain. Looked up from germline, CDR1 is SGHDT and CDR2 is YYEEEE. The CDR3 loop spans 13 amino acids. Trimming left V 2 bases short and J 7 bases short, with 9 bases between. The CDR3 loop is CASSFSSSEKLFF. Incomplete CDR3 DNA: TGTGCCAGCAGCTTTTCTAGCTCTGAAAAA.

This clone has at least ten counts. The read comes to an end 3 residues before the CDR3 does, leaving the germline J gene to fill in the end. V gene TRBV20-1 combines with J gene TRBJ1-1; D not certain. Trimming stripped 6 bases from V and 1 base from J, with 12 bases between. In germline, CDR1 is DFQATT, CDR2 SNEGSKA (reference sequence). The length of the CDR3 is 13 residues. The CDR3 spells CSAVQLGNTEAFF. The covered CDR3 bases are TGCAGTGCGGTACAGTTGGGGAACACTGAA.

This clone was counted ten times or more. CDR3 residues: CASSKGFQDTYTF. Partial CDR3 DNA: TGTGCCAGCAGCAAAGGATTTCAGGACACC. The chain is built from TRBV7-9 and TRBJ1-2; a possible D gene is TRBD1 (5 bases). Read data end 3 residues before the CDR3 end; the end is taken from the germline J gene. Germline V CDR1 and CDR2: SEHNR, FQNEAQ (reference sequence). This CDR3 contains 13 residues.

This clone was counted many times. Read data end 3 residues before the CDR3 end; the end is taken from the germline J gene. The gene calls are TRBV7-3 and TRBJ2-5; 7 bases map to TRBD1. Germline V gene data show CDR1 as SGHTA and CDR2 as FQGTGA. J gave up 5 bases and V 0 bases, and 0 bases lay outside the gene matches. CDR3 length equals 13 residues. The CDR3 loop reads CASSLTRGETQYF. Incomplete CDR3 DNA: TGTGCCAGCAGCTTAACCAGGGGGGAGACC.

The CDR3 loop reads CASKSGTATYEQYF. Partial CDR3 DNA: TGCGCCAGCAAATCGGGGACAGCAACCTACGAG. V and J are TRBV10-2 and TRBJ2-7, with 7 bases that match TRBD1. The missing CDR3 end, 3 residues past where the read stops, is filled in from the germline J gene. Germline V gene sequence: CDR1 WSHSY, CDR2 SAAADI. This CDR3 has 14 residues. V shed 7 bases, J shed 2 bases, and the junction held 8 bases outside the gene matches.

There are many counts of this clone. This CDR3 is CASSQWGGRPYNSPLHF. CDR3 DNA (partial): TGCGCCAGCAGTCAATGGGGGGGACGACCCTATAATTCACCC. This chain links TRBV23-1 with TRBJ1-6, with D tentatively TRBD1 (5 bases). The read comes to an end 3 residues before the CDR3 does, leaving the germline J gene to fill in the end. TRBV23-1 is treated as an ORF (open reading frame) with a function not yet certain. There are 17 residues in the CDR3. The ends were cut back, 1 base at V and 2 bases at J, with 12 bases in the middle.

The sample holds many counts of this clone. The read comes to an end 3 residues before the CDR3 does, leaving the germline J gene to fill in the end. The genes are TRBV10-3 and TRBJ1-2; 10 bases are shared with TRBD1. Germline values: CDR1 ENHRY, CDR2 SYGVKD. CDR3 size: 16 residues. The V gene end was trimmed by 2 bases and the J gene end by 4 bases; junction bases not matched to a gene: 7. CDR3: CAISEDRGLGGYGYTF. The CDR3 bases that were read are TGTGCCATCAGTGAGGACAGGGGGCTTGGGGGCTATGGC.

This clone was picked up many times. The read terminates 3 residues ahead of where the CDR3 ends, so the germline J gene completes it. The rearrangement joins TRBV5-1 to TRBJ2-1; no firm D call. The CDR3 totals 12 residues. The germline V gene encodes CDR1 SGHRS and CDR2 YFSETQ. The V end lost 4 bases, the J end lost 5 bases, and 7 bases lay between the germline ends. The CDR3 spells CASSQLNNEQFF. Incomplete CDR3 DNA: TGCGCCAGCAGCCAACTAAACAATGAG.

This clone came up many times. The read ends 3 residues shy of where the CDR3 ends; the end is completed using the germline J gene. The chain joins TRBV5-6 to TRBJ1-1; tentatively, D is TRBD1 (5 bases). V lost 5 bases to trimming and J lost 3 bases, with 14 bases between them. Germline CDR1 reads SGHDT; CDR2 reads YYEEEE. There are 14 residues in the CDR3. CDR3 amino acids: CASSWGVQDTEAFF. The covered CDR3 bases are TGTGCCAGCAGTTGGGGGGTACAGGACACTGAA.

This clone was recorded a few times. The read terminates 3 residues ahead of where the CDR3 ends, so the germline J gene completes it. The chain couples TRBV2 to TRBJ1-1, with 8 bases fitting TRBD1. J lost 3 bases, V lost 3 bases, and 6 bases had no gene match. Germline V CDR1 and CDR2: SNHLY, FYNNEI. The CDR3 contains 15 residues. Partial CDR3 DNA: TGTGCCAGCAGTGATCAGGGGGCCAGGGACACTGAA. This sequence encodes CASSDQGARDTE. The entire CDR3 protein reads CASSDQGARDTEAFF. The full variable domain, its missing parts supplied by reference TRBV2 and TRBJ1-1, is EPEVTQTPSHQVTQMGQEVILRCVPISNHLYFYWYRQILGQKVEFLVSFYNNEISEKSEIFDDQFSVERPDGSNFTLKIRSTKLEDSAMYFCASSDQGARDTEAFFGQGTRLTVV.

This clone was seen ten or more times. The sequence runs out 3 residues before the end of the CDR3; the remainder is reconstructed from the germline J gene. The J gene is TRBJ2-7, the V gene TRBV7-8; 7 bases map to TRBD2. J lost 0 bases, V lost 5 bases, and 7 bases had no gene match. Germline V gives CDR1 SGHVS, CDR2 FQNEAQ. The CDR3 consists of 15 residues. CDR3: CASSALAVSSYEQYF. The sequenced part of the CDR3 DNA is TGTGCCAGCAGCGCTCTAGCGGTGAGCTCCTACGAG.

This clone was seen at least ten times. The read ends 3 residues early relative to the CDR3; the germline J gene fills the gap. The gene calls are TRBV5-6 and TRBJ1-3; D might be TRBD1 (6 bases). The CDR3 totals 15 residues. Per germline, CDR1 SGHDT and CDR2 YYEEEE. Trimming removed 4 bases from V and 4 bases from J, with 15 bases in between. The DNA read from the CDR3 is TGTGCCAGCAGCGCTGGACAGTTCTCCGGAAACACC. As protein: CASSAGQFSGNT. The full CDR3 sequence reads CASSAGQFSGNTIYF.

This clone came up many times. The sequenced fragment ends 3 residues before the CDR3 boundary, so the rest is inferred from the germline J gene. The rearrangement uses TRBV4-1 and TRBJ2-3; D is possibly TRBD2 (7 bases). Germline V gene lookup returns CDR1 MGHRA and CDR2 YSYEKL. V was clipped by 4 bases and J by 0 bases, with 17 bases between them. This CDR3 spans 17 amino acids. CDR3 amino acids: CASSLTLGGGSTDTQYF. The CDR3 bases that were read are TGCGCCAGCAGCCTCACCCTAGGGGGGGGGAGCACAGATACG.

This clone was detected ten times or more. The read halts 3 residues ahead of the CDR3 end, with the missing end drawn from the germline J gene. The V gene is TRBV7-3, the J gene TRBJ1-2; TRBD1 is a possible D gene (6 bases). CDR3 length: 11 residues. Germline values: CDR1 SGHTA, CDR2 FQGTGA. V dropped 11 bases and J dropped 4 bases, with 11 bases sitting between them. CDR3 DNA, as far as it was read: TGTGCCTTAGGGGGATTCTATGGC. Encoded protein: CALGGFYG. Given in full, the CDR3 is CALGGFYGYTF.

This clone was observed at least ten times. The read terminates 3 residues ahead of where the CDR3 ends, so the germline J gene completes it. The J gene is TRBJ2-3, the V gene TRBV6-2 or TRBV6-3; either TRBD1 or TRBD2 may supply D (5 bases each). The germline V gene encodes CDR1 MNHEY and CDR2 SVGEGT. The CDR3 has 17 amino acids. The V end lost 2 bases, the J end lost 2 bases, and 17 bases lay between the germline ends. The covered CDR3 bases are TGTGCCAGCAGTTACCCCGACCTTGAGGGGATCACAGATACG. This sequence encodes CASSYPDLEGITDT. The whole CDR3 reads CASSYPDLEGITDTQYF.

This clone was seen at least ten times. The sequenced fragment ends 3 residues before the CDR3 boundary, so the rest is inferred from the germline J gene. The chain uses TRBV7-9 and TRBJ1-1; TRBD1 is a possible D gene (5 bases). The CDR3 sequence is 15 residues long. CDR1 and CDR2 from the germline V gene are SEHNR and FQNEAQ (reference sequence). The V end lost 1 base, the J end lost 0 bases, and 9 bases lay between the germline ends. The CDR3 DNA, read in part, is TGTGCCAGCAGCTTAGGGGGCCCCATGAACACTGAA. The encoded protein is CASSLGGPMNTE. The entire CDR3 protein reads CASSLGGPMNTEAFF.

With respect to this clone: The read ends 3 residues shy of where the CDR3 ends; the end is completed using the germline J gene. The V gene is TRBV5-1, the J gene TRBJ1-4, with TRBD1 as a possible D gene (6 bases). CDR1 is SGHRS, CDR2 YFSETQ, per germline. The CDR3 extends over 17 amino acids. The CDR3 bases that were read are TGCGCCAGCAGCCGATCTACAGGGAGCACGTATAATTCACCA. Its translation: CASSRSTGSTYNSP. The whole CDR3 protein is CASSRSTGSTYNSPLFF.

This clone was picked up many times. With the read ending 3 residues before the CDR3 end, the germline J gene is used to fill in that end. J is TRBJ1-3 and V is TRBV7-8, with 8 bases that match TRBD1. The CDR3 spans 16 residues. V trimming: 4 bases; J trimming: 0 bases; junction bases outside the gene matches: 5. Germline loops: CDR1 SGHVS, CDR2 FQNEAQ. The sequenced CDR3 bases are TGTGCCAGCAGCTACGGACAGGGTAGCTCTGGAAACACC. Protein: CASSYGQGSSGNT. The CDR3 reads in full as CASSYGQGSSGNTIYF.

This clone was seen many times. The read falls 3 residues short of the CDR3 end, and the missing part is taken from the germline J gene. The chain joins TRBV30 to TRBJ1-5; 8 bases are a match to TRBD1. CDR1 GTSNPN and CDR2 SVGIG come from the germline V gene (reference sequence). The CDR3 runs 15 residues. The V and J ends lost 0 bases and 4 bases, in that order; junction bases with no gene match: 5. CDR3 bases read: TGTGCCTGGAGTGTACAGGGGGTTTGGAATCAGCCC. Amino acid sequence: CAWSVQGVWNQP. The whole CDR3 protein reads CAWSVQGVWNQPQHF.

This clone occurred many times. Read sequence stops 3 residues before the CDR3 end, and the germline J gene provides the missing end. V gene TRBV4-1 combines with J gene TRBJ1-2; 11 bases agree with TRBD1. The CDR3 consists of 13 residues. CDR1 and CDR2 from the germline V gene are MGHRA and YSYEKL. The V segment lost 4 bases and the J segment 7 bases; nucleotides outside the gene matches: 2. This CDR3 reads CASSLGTGGGYTF. CDR3 DNA (partial): TGCGCCAGCAGCCTCGGGACAGGGGGTGGC.

With respect to this clone: The observed sequence ends 3 residues before the CDR3 terminus, with the missing tail filled in from the germline J gene. V gene TRBV2 combines with J gene TRBJ2-7, with D possibly being TRBD2 (5 bases). The CDR3 is 13 residues long. V lost 9 bases to trimming and J lost 6 bases, with 18 bases between them. Germline V gene data show CDR1 as SNHLY and CDR2 as FYNNEI. The CDR3 DNA, read in part, is TGTGCCAGTTGGACTGATTCTACTGCCGAG. Translation: CASWTDSTAE. The whole CDR3 is CASWTDSTAEQYF. The entire variable domain, with the rest obtained from reference TRBV2 and TRBJ2-7, is as follows: EPEVTQTPSHQVTQMGQEVILRCVPISNHLYFYWYRQILGQKVEFLVSFYNNEISEKSEIFDDQFSVERPDGSNFTLKIRSTKLEDSAMYFCASWTDSTAEQYFGPGTRLTVT.

The sample holds many counts of this clone. CDR3 DNA (partial): TGCAGTCTGACAGTGAACAATCAGCCC. It codes for CSLTVNNQP. The whole CDR3 protein reads CSLTVNNQPQHF. This chain connects TRBV20-1 to TRBJ1-5; D is possibly TRBD1 (5 bases). The read halts 3 residues ahead of the CDR3 end, with the missing end drawn from the germline J gene. Trimming cost V 8 bases and J 3 bases, with 11 bases left between them. This CDR3 is built from 12 residues. The germline V gene has CDR1 DFQATT and CDR2 SNEGSKA (reference sequence).

Many counts were recorded for this clone. The read terminates 3 residues before the CDR3 end, so the remaining end is supplied by the germline J gene. The genes are TRBV20-1 and TRBJ2-5, with 9 bases identical to TRBD2. Germline V gene lookup returns CDR1 DFQATT and CDR2 SNEGSKA (reference sequence). V lost 5 bases to trimming and J lost 6 bases; unmatched junction nucleotides: 13. The CDR3 is 15 residues long. CDR3 protein: CSAGSGGGGVKTQYF. CDR3 DNA, as far as it was read: TGCAGTGCTGGCTCGGGGGGCGGGGGGGTGAAGACC.

Ten or more counts support this clone. The read is 3 residues too short to cover the CDR3 end, so that end is filled in from the germline J gene. The chain is built from TRBV5-6 and TRBJ2-7, with no clear D. The ends were cut back, 1 base at V and 0 bases at J, with 11 bases in the middle. The germline CDR1 and CDR2 sequences are SGHDT and YYEEEE. The CDR3 runs 15 residues. CDR3 sequence reads: CASSLYSSLSYEQYF. The CDR3 bases that were read are TGTGCCAGCAGCTTGTACAGTTCCCTCTCCTACGAG.

This clone was seen many times. Read data end 3 residues before the CDR3 end; the end is taken from the germline J gene. V gene TRBV5-8 combines with J gene TRBJ2-5; D gene ambiguous. CDR3 length equals 15 residues. The germline gives CDR1 SGHTS, CDR2 YDEGEE. V was clipped by 7 bases and J by 1 base, with 17 bases between them. This CDR3 reads CASYVHGGSQETQYF. The CDR3 DNA, read in part, is TGTGCCAGCTATGTCCACGGCGGCTCCCAAGAGACC.